The 29 T cell receptor beta chains in this list originate from one sample, sequenced in a study of CD8 T cells in Susac syndrome. The RNA, about 0.5 to 1 ug, was put through reverse transcription using random hexamers. MiXCR, applied by TCRdb to the immunoSEQ multiplex PCR reads, yields one record per CDR3 protein. The data show roughly 130,000 distinct CDR3 sequences, with 94% seen just once and less than 0.15% held by the top ten. The sequencing input was CD4+ T cells from PBMCs. The receptors here all came from a human donor with multiple sclerosis.

The chain carries TRBV6-1 and TRBJ2-5, with 12 bases that match TRBD1. The CDR3 sequence is 18 residues long. Germline V lookup: CDR1 MNHNS, CDR2 SASEGT. The J segment lost 5 bases and the V segment lost 6 bases, leaving 16 bases of the junction unmatched. The CDR3 is CASSEIPPGQGARETQYF. The CDR3 DNA sequence: TGTGCCAGCAGCGAGATACCTCCGGGACAGGGGGCGCGGGAGACCCAGTACTTC.

The chain couples TRBV6-6 to TRBJ2-5, with 11 bases matching TRBD2. CDR3 size: 14 residues. From germline, CDR1 is MNHNY and CDR2 SVGAGI (reference sequence). Trimming removed 7 bases from V and 2 bases from J; junction bases left unmatched: 3. In nucleotides, the CDR3 is TGTGCCAGCAAACTAGCGGGGGTACAAGAGACCCAGTACTTC. It translates to CASKLAGVQETQYF.

The V gene is TRBV5-1, the J gene TRBJ2-5; no definite D call. CDR3 length equals 14 residues. Germline V gene lookup returns CDR1 SGHRS and CDR2 YFSETQ. V was clipped by 0 bases and J by 5 bases, with 11 bases between them. The DNA of the CDR3 is TGCGCCAGCAGCTTGGCCCCGGGTACCGAGACCCAGTACTTC. Translation: CASSLAPGTETQYF.

J is TRBJ1-2 and V is TRBV20-1; tentatively, D is TRBD1 (5 bases). The V end was cut by 6 bases, the J end by 8 bases, with 16 bases between. Germline CDR1 and CDR2: DFQATT and SNEGSKA (reference sequence). This CDR3 spans 12 amino acids. CDR3 region: CSAGEGSRGYTF. CDR3 DNA sequence: TGCAGTGCGGGGGAAGGTAGTAGAGGCTACACCTTC.

This rearrangement joins TRBV5-4 to TRBJ1-6; no definite D call. This CDR3 has 15 residues. Trimming took off 0 bases at V and 0 bases at J, with 4 bases between the two ends. Germline assignment: CDR1 SGHNT and CDR2 YYREEE (reference sequence). The CDR3 sequence: CASSLGPSYNSPLHF. CDR3 nucleotides: TGTGCCAGCAGCTTGGGGCCCTCCTATAATTCACCCCTCCACTTT.

This chain connects TRBV25-1 to TRBJ1-1; TRBD1 might be the D (6 bases). Germline V gene lookup returns CDR1 MGHDK and CDR2 SYGVNS. The CDR3 is made up of 14 amino acids. V lost 4 bases, J lost 2 bases, and 11 bases lay in between. This CDR3 reads CASSAQGLNTEAFF. The CDR3 region has the DNA TGTGCCAGCAGTGCACAGGGACTCAACACTGAAGCTTTCTTT.

The chain is built from TRBV30 and TRBJ2-5; 7 bases align to TRBD1. Germline V gene sequence: CDR1 GTSNPN, CDR2 SVGIG (reference sequence). Trimming took 6 bases from V and 6 from J; bases not matched to a gene: 7. The CDR3 has 12 amino acids. CDR3 region: CACSQGEKTQYF. CDR3 DNA: TGTGCCTGCAGCCAGGGGGAAAAGACCCAGTACTTC.

This chain connects TRBV20-1 to TRBJ2-5; D is undetermined. V lost 0 bases and J lost 7, with 9 bases in between. CDR3 length equals 12 residues. Germline V CDR1 and CDR2: DFQATT, SNEGSKA (reference sequence). The CDR3 DNA is TGCAGTGCTAGAGAAGGAATTTGGACCCAGTACTTC. Residues: CSAREGIWTQYF.

The rearrangement joins TRBV14 to TRBJ1-3, with TRBD1 as a possible D gene (6 bases). This CDR3 comprises 14 residues. CDR1 SGHDN and CDR2 FVKESK come from the germline V gene. V dropped 0 bases and J dropped 9 bases, with 12 bases sitting between them. The chain's CDR3 is CASSQDWGRSTIYF. The CDR3 region has the DNA TGTGCCAGCAGCCAAGATTGGGGGCGGTCCACCATATATTTT.

The chain uses TRBV30 and TRBJ1-5; TRBD1 agrees at 11 bases. Per the germline V gene, CDR1 is GTSNPN and CDR2 is SVGIG (reference sequence). There are 14 residues in the CDR3. Trimming removed 5 bases from V and 7 bases from J; junction bases left unmatched: 7. The CDR3 DNA reads TGTGCCTGGCGGGACAGGGGGAGAGGGCAGCCCCAGCATTTT. This gives the protein CAWRDRGRGQPQHF.

J is TRBJ2-1 and V is TRBV27; D not resolved. Germline loops: CDR1 MNHEY, CDR2 SMNVEV (reference sequence). Trimming left V 5 bases short and J 5 bases short, with 10 bases between. The CDR3 loop spans 13 amino acids. The chain's CDR3 is CASSLTGHNEQFF. The CDR3 DNA sequence: TGTGCCAGCAGTCTGACGGGTCACAATGAGCAGTTCTTC.

This chain uses TRBV7-3 with TRBJ2-1; the match to TRBD2 covers 9 bases. The CDR3 consists of 16 residues. Germline V lookup: CDR1 SGHTA, CDR2 FQGTGA. The V and J ends lost 1 base and 8 bases, in that order; junction bases with no gene match: 9. CDR3 sequence: CASSLKRGGGAYEQFF. CDR3 nucleotide sequence: TGTGCCAGCAGCTTAAAAAGGGGCGGGGGGGCTTATGAGCAGTTCTTC.

The chain recombines TRBV19 with TRBJ1-2, with 7 bases aligning to TRBD1. This CDR3 has 14 residues. Trimming took 5 bases from V and 3 from J; bases not matched to a gene: 6. Germline-derived CDR1 and CDR2 are LNHDA and SQIVND (reference sequence). The CDR3 DNA is TGTGCCAGTAGTCCATACAGGGGCGACTATGGCTACACCTTC. Translated: CASSPYRGDYGYTF.

The chain joins TRBV2 to TRBJ2-3; D not certain. The CDR3 spans 14 residues. CDR1 and CDR2 (germline): SNHLY, FYNNEI. Between the trimmed V and J ends, which lost 5 bases and 2 bases, there was a span of 11 bases. CDR3 bases: TGTGCCAGCAGTAATCCCCCGTTCACAGATACGCAGTATTTT. Amino acid sequence: CASSNPPFTDTQYF.

In its sample, this clonotype was seen once. The V gene is TRBV20-1, the J gene TRBJ2-7; maybe TRBD1 (6 bases). In germline, CDR1 is DFQATT, CDR2 SNEGSKA (reference sequence). The CDR3 loop spans 14 amino acids. Trimming took off 1 base at V and 1 base at J, with 11 bases between the two ends. CDR3 in amino acids: CSARVTGSSYEQYF. The DNA for the CDR3 is TGCAGTGCTAGAGTGACAGGCTCATCCTACGAGCAGTACTTC.

The chain carries TRBV2 and TRBJ2-2; D is unresolved. Trimming took 6 bases from V and 5 from J, leaving 4 bases between them. The germline gives CDR1 SNHLY, CDR2 FYNNEI. The CDR3 spans 11 residues. The CDR3 is CASRRTGELFF. CDR3 sequence (DNA): TGTGCCAGCAGAAGGACCGGGGAGCTGTTTTTT.

The chain carries TRBV9 and TRBJ2-3; D is perhaps TRBD2 (6 bases). From germline, CDR1 is SGDLS and CDR2 YYNGEE. V was trimmed by 0 bases and J by 4 bases, leaving 9 bases between them. This CDR3 spans 14 amino acids. CDR3 protein: CASSVVGGADTQYF. In DNA form, the CDR3 reads TGTGCCAGCAGCGTAGTGGGAGGTGCAGATACGCAGTATTTT.

The chain recombines TRBV6-1 with TRBJ1-2; D is undetermined. Trimming shortened V by 1 base and J by 8 bases, and 11 bases separated the two germline ends. The CDR3 is 13 residues long. Germline values: CDR1 MNHNS, CDR2 SASEGT. CDR3 residues: CASSEDESIGYTF. The DNA of the CDR3 is TGTGCCAGCAGTGAAGATGAGAGTATCGGCTACACCTTC.

The chain is built from TRBV20-1 and TRBJ1-2; maybe TRBD1 (6 bases). The CDR3 sequence is 13 residues long. V lost 5 bases, J lost 2 bases, and 12 bases lay in between. The germline CDR1 and CDR2 sequences are DFQATT and SNEGSKA (reference sequence). CDR3 residues: CSALPGANYGYTF. CDR3 sequence (DNA): TGCAGTGCTCTGCCGGGGGCCAACTATGGCTACACCTTC.

The chain combines TRBV29-1 with TRBJ2-7; D ambiguous. The CDR3 length is 10 residues. Germline assignment: CDR1 SQVTM and CDR2 ANQGSEA. Trimming removed 7 bases at V and 6 bases at J, with 10 bases between. The CDR3 DNA follows: TGCAGCGCGTCTTCAGGCGAGCAGTACTTC. Translating gives CSASSGEQYF.

V is TRBV3-1 and J is TRBJ2-6, with 7 nucleotides matching TRBD1. This CDR3 has 17 residues. The germline V gene encodes CDR1 LGHDT and CDR2 YNNKEL (reference sequence). Trimming removed 5 bases from V and 0 bases from J; junction bases left unmatched: 7. The CDR3 sequence is CASSMDRRPSGANVLTF. Here the CDR3 DNA reads TGTGCCAGCAGCATGGACAGGCGACCCTCTGGGGCCAACGTCCTGACTTTC. Filled out from reference TRBV3-1 and TRBJ2-6, the complete variable domain reads DTAVSQTPKYLVTQMGNDKSIKCEQNLGHDTMYWYKQDSKKFLKIMFSYNNKELIINETVPNRFSPKSPDKAHLNLHINSLELGDSAVYFCASSMDRRPSGANVLTFGAGSRLTVL.

V is TRBV20-1 and J is TRBJ2-3; 11 bases map to TRBD2. The V gene end was trimmed by 7 bases and the J gene end by 6 bases; junction bases not matched to a gene: 9. CDR1 is DFQATT, CDR2 SNEGSKA, per germline (reference sequence). CDR3 length: 14 residues. CDR3 bases: TGCAGTGGCCTTCTTTTAGCGGGAGGGGATACGCAGTATTTT. Its protein product is CSGLLLAGGDTQYF.

Here the CDR3 DNA reads TGTGCCAGCAGTTGGACAGCTAACTATGGCTACACCTTC. Its protein product is CASSWTANYGYTF. This chain joins TRBV27 and TRBJ1-2, with TRBD1 as a possible D gene (6 bases). The germline V gene encodes CDR1 MNHEY and CDR2 SMNVEV (reference sequence). The length of the CDR3 is 13 residues. Trimming took off 4 bases at V and 0 bases at J, with 6 bases between the two ends.

CDR3 protein: CASSLARTSGSADTQYF. The CDR3 DNA follows: TGTGCCAGCAGCTTAGCGAGGACTAGCGGGAGCGCAGATACGCAGTATTTT. This chain connects TRBV7-9 to TRBJ2-3; the match to TRBD2 covers 13 bases. This CDR3 is built from 17 residues. V lost 0 bases to trimming and J lost 4 bases; unmatched junction nucleotides: 4. Germline values: CDR1 SEHNR, CDR2 FQNEAQ (reference sequence).

The V gene is TRBV6-5, the J gene TRBJ1-2, with TRBD1 identical over 7 bases. Unmatched junction bases numbered 5, after V lost 2 bases and J lost 2 bases. The CDR3 spans 15 residues. From germline, CDR1 is MNHEY and CDR2 SVGAGI. The CDR3 region is CASSYRRGQNYGYTF. The CDR3 DNA sequence: TGTGCCAGCAGTTACCGGAGGGGGCAGAACTATGGCTACACCTTC.

This clonotype appeared once. The V gene is TRBV6-2 or TRBV6-3, the J gene TRBJ2-7, with 7 bases identical to TRBD2. Germline loops: CDR1 MNHEY, CDR2 SVGEGT. The V segment lost 8 bases and the J segment 2 bases; nucleotides outside the gene matches: 6. This CDR3 contains 13 residues. The CDR3 region has the DNA TGTGCCAGCGGCCTAGCGGACCCCTACGAGCAGTACTTC. Encoded protein: CASGLADPYEQYF.

The chain uses TRBV20-1 and TRBJ2-5; the D gene is possibly TRBD2 (6 bases). Trimming removed 3 bases from V and 1 base from J, with 15 bases in between. CDR1 DFQATT and CDR2 SNEGSKA come from the germline V gene (reference sequence). The CDR3 is 15 residues long. The CDR3 sequence: CSASAPPGGQETQYF. For the CDR3, the DNA is TGCAGTGCTAGCGCTCCACCCGGGGGCCAAGAGACCCAGTACTTC.

The chain couples TRBV6-6 to TRBJ1-4; no definite D call. The CDR3 is 14 amino acids. Germline V gene data show CDR1 as MNHNY and CDR2 as SVGAGI (reference sequence). V lost 5 bases to trimming and J lost 7 bases, with 14 bases between them. The CDR3 protein is CASSNPEALEKLFF. In DNA form, the CDR3 reads TGTGCCAGCAGTAACCCCGAGGCCCTTGAAAAACTGTTTTTT.

This chain links TRBV7-2 with TRBJ2-5; 7 bases are a match to TRBD2. Germline values: CDR1 SGHTA, CDR2 FQGNSA. The CDR3 has 13 residues. V dropped 5 bases and J dropped 4; count of bases not matched to a gene: 4. CDR3 in amino acids: CASSPGGGETQYF. As DNA, the CDR3 is TGTGCCAGCAGCCCCGGCGGGGGAGAGACCCAGTACTTC.